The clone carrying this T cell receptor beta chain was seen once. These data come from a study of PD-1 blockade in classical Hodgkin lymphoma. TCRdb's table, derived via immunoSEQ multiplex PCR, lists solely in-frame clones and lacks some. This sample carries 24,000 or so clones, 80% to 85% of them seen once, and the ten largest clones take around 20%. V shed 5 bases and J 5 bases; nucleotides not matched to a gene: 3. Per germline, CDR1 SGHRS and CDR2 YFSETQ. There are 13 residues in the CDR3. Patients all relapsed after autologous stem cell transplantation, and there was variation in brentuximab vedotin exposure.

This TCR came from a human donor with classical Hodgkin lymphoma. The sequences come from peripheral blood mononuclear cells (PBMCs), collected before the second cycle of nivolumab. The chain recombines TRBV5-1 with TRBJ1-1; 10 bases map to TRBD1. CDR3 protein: CASSWTGGTEAFF. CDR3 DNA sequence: TGCGCCAGCAGTTGGACAGGGGGGACTGAAGCTTTCTTT.